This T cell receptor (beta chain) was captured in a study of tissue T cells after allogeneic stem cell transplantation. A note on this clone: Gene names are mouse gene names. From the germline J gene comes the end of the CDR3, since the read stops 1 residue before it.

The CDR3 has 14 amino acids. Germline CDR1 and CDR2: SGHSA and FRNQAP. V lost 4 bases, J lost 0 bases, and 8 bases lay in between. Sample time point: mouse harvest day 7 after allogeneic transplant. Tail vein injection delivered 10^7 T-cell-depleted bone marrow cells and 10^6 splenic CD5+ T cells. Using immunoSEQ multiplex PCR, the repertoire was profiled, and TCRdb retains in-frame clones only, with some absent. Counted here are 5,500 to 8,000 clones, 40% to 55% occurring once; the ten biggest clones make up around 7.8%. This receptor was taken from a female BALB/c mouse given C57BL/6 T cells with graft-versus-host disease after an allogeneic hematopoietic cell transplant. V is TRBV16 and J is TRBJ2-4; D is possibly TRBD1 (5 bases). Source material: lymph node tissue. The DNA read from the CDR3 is TGTGCAAGCAGCTGGAGGGGTAGTCAAAACACCTTGTAC. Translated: CASSWRGSQNTLY. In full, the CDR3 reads CASSWRGSQNTLYF.